This TCR beta chain is from a study of radiotherapy plus CTLA-4 blockade in lung cancer. Whole-study context: Among all patients, approximately 18% showed objective responses, while roughly 31% had disease control. General observations from the study: The study found tumor-derived TCR clones expanded in blood after radiotherapy plus ipilimumab.

Assay used: immunoSEQ multiplex PCR; TCRdb lists only in-frame clones, some missing. The table shows about 40,000 clones, with under 80% occurring only once. With respect to this clone: Its target is not known.

Ipilimumab-mediated CTLA-4 blockade plus focal radiation was given to patients having chemo-refractory metastatic non-small-cell lung cancer. V shed 1 base and J 9 bases; nucleotides not matched to a gene: 15. CDR3 length equals 19 residues. The germline CDR1 and CDR2 sequences are KGHSH and LQKENI. Here the sequenced sample was peripheral blood, taken from a patient treated with radiotherapy plus ipilimumab. J is TRBJ1-6 and V is TRBV18, with 10 bases matching TRBD1. This TCR was recovered from a human donor with non-small cell lung cancer who had stable disease on radiotherapy plus ipilimumab. CDR3 sequence (DNA): TGTGCCAGCTCACCACGACGGGTCATGGGACAGGGGAATTTTTCACCCCTCCACTTT. It specifies CASSPRRVMGQGNFSPLHF.